Following are 8 T cell receptor beta chains from one sample sequenced in a study of T-cell reconstitution after alpha-beta-depleted transplantation in children. TCRbeta library construction was performed incorporating unique molecular identifiers. TCRdb re-called the PCR reads through MiXCR, storing one row per CDR3 protein. The sample contains hundreds of thousands of distinct CDR3 sequences, 10% to 15% of which appear only once. The source material was PBMCs, mostly from graft donor cells, sampled 360 days after TCRalphabeta/CD19-depleted stem cell transplant. These receptors all stem from a male patient younger than 18 who had a stem cell transplant for acute myeloid leukemia, so the T cells may come from the graft donor.

J is TRBJ1-1 and V is TRBV29-1; D unclear. Germline V gene lookup returns CDR1 SQVTM and CDR2 ANQGSEA. V lost 3 bases and J lost 6, with 14 bases in between. This CDR3 is built from 13 residues. CDR3 DNA: TGCAGCGTTGAGGCTGTGGGAGGTCCTGAAGCTTTCTTT. This codes for CSVEAVGGPEAFF.

This chain uses TRBV12-5 with TRBJ2-1; D is uncertain. The CDR3 runs to 13 residues. Germline CDR1 and CDR2: LGHNT and FRNRAP. Deletions cut 1 base from V and 0 bases from J, with 1 base between. In DNA form, the CDR3 reads TGTGCTAGTGGTTTGGCCTCCTACAATGAGCAGTTCTTC. It translates to CASGLASYNEQFF.

This clonotype was counted between two and nine times. The chain combines TRBV10-3 with TRBJ2-7; 9 nucleotides align to TRBD1. The germline V gene has CDR1 ENHRY and CDR2 SYGVKD. With 6 bases clipped from V and 2 bases from J, the junction kept 2 bases outside the gene matches. This CDR3 spans 13 amino acids. CDR3 residues: CAISRDRAYEQYF. DNA of the CDR3: TGTGCCATCAGCCGGGACAGGGCCTACGAGCAGTACTTC.

The chain links TRBV4-3 to TRBJ1-3; D is undetermined. The V and J ends lost 0 bases and 5 bases respectively, with 8 bases between them. CDR1 LGHNA and CDR2 YSLEER come from the germline V gene. The CDR3 loop spans 14 amino acids. The CDR3 nucleotides read TGCGCCAGCAGCCAAGACCTGAATCGAAACACCATATATTTT. Translated: CASSQDLNRNTIYF.

This clonotype was seen many times. This chain connects TRBV9 to TRBJ2-5; D possibly corresponds to TRBD1 (6 bases). This CDR3 is 14 amino acids long. V lost 2 bases and J lost 4, with 12 bases in between. CDR1 SGDLS and CDR2 YYNGEE come from the germline V gene. CDR3 region: CASSVSGTRETQYF. The CDR3 DNA reads TGTGCCAGCAGCGTGTCCGGGACAAGAGAGACCCAGTACTTC.

This clonotype has just a few counts. J is TRBJ2-3 and V is TRBV25-1; D remains unclear. The CDR3 extends over 15 amino acids. CDR1 is MGHDK, CDR2 SYGVNS, per germline. The V end was cut by 1 base, the J end by 2 bases, with 10 bases between. CDR3 amino acids: CASSEWAKPTDTQYF. CDR3 DNA sequence: TGTGCCAGCAGTGAATGGGCCAAACCCACAGATACGCAGTATTTT. The whole variable domain, remainder taken from reference TRBV25-1 and TRBJ2-3, is EADIYQTPRYLVIGTGKKITLECSQTMGHDKMYWYQQDPGMELHLIHYSYGVNSTEKGDLSSESTVSRIRTEHFPLTLESARPSHTSQYLCASSEWAKPTDTQYFGPGTRLTVL.

The chain is built from TRBV20-1 and TRBJ2-5; D possibly corresponds to TRBD1 (5 bases). Germline V gene data show CDR1 as DFQATT and CDR2 as SNEGSKA (reference sequence). The CDR3 is made up of 16 amino acids. V lost 6 bases, J lost 1 base, and 21 bases lay in between. This chain's CDR3 is CSARIQGSGAQETQYF. CDR3 nucleotides: TGCAGTGCGAGGATTCAGGGTTCCGGAGCCCAAGAGACCCAGTACTTC.

V is TRBV11-2 and J is TRBJ2-4, with 12 bases aligning to TRBD2. The V gene end was trimmed by 4 bases and the J gene end by 9 bases; junction bases not matched to a gene: 16. Germline CDR1 reads SGHAT; CDR2 reads FQNNGV. There are 18 residues in the CDR3. CDR3 region: CASSSYPSGRAVGGIQYF. For the CDR3, the DNA is TGTGCCAGCAGCTCCTACCCTAGCGGGAGGGCCGTGGGAGGCATTCAGTACTTC.